This record looks at one T cell receptor beta chain sequence and its context. Source study methods: Amplification of reference gene primers provided the estimated nucleated cell counts. Produced via immunoSEQ multiplex PCR; TCRdb's table is partial and in-frame only. That table supplies the V and J calls and clone size; D and trimming were determined from the DNA. The sample has around 99,000 clones; around 79% are singletons. The CDR3 runs 14 residues. Per the germline V gene, CDR1 is SNHLY and CDR2 is FYNNEI. J gave up 7 bases and V 5 bases, and 3 bases lay outside the gene matches. The data stem from a study of blood T cell repertoires in COVID-19. For the study at large: Samples representing acute and convalescent COVID-19 were sourced from the United States, Italy and Spain.

Specimen: peripheral blood. This TCR derives from a woman over 75 with active or convalescent COVID-19. V gene TRBV2 combines with J gene TRBJ2-1; 12 nucleotides align to TRBD2. The CDR3 is CASSRLAGANEQFF. For the CDR3, the DNA is TGTGCCAGCAGTCGACTAGCGGGAGCTAATGAGCAGTTCTTC. Drawing the rest from reference TRBV2 and TRBJ2-1, the complete variable domain is EPEVTQTPSHQVTQMGQEVILRCVPISNHLYFYWYRQILGQKVEFLVSFYNNEISEKSEIFDDQFSVERPDGSNFTLKIRSTKLEDSAMYFCASSRLAGANEQFFGPGTRLTVL.